This T cell receptor (beta chain) was sequenced in a study of molecular identifiers for immune sequencing clone quantification. A CD8+CD4-CCR7+CD45RA+ gate was used to sort naive CD8 T cells. CDR3 length equals 14 residues. Germline lookup yields CDR1 MNHEY and CDR2 SMNVEV (reference sequence). This clonotype occurred many times. The antigen is not known. One junction end disagrees with the germline gene, perhaps due to a read error. TCRdb analysed the PCR reads with MiXCR anew, one entry per CDR3 protein. This table holds about 630,000 distinct CDR3 sequences, about 25% found once. The study, taken as a whole, reports: Among effectors, clones above 20 RNA copies held over 97% of molecules; among naive cells, under 1%.

Sequenced sample: naive CD8+ T cells from blood, with Jurkat cell RNA spiked in. Described subset: FACS-sorted CD8+CD4-CCR7+CD45RA+ naive T cells. The TCR was taken from a human donor in good health. Some libraries in this study had Jurkat cell RNA spiked in. V usage is TRBV27 and J usage is TRBJ1-5, with a tentative D call TRBD1 (6 bases). DNA for the CDR3: TGTGCCAGCAGTTTAAAGGGGGGCAACCAGCCCCAGCATTTT. Residues: CASSLKGGNQPQHF.